These T cell receptor beta chains were read from a single sample in a study of human T cells and chemical hapten exposure. MiXCR, run by TCRdb on the reads, gives a single entry per CDR3 protein. The table shows around 120,000 distinct CDR3 sequences, with approximately 9% occurring only once. Sequencing used whole blood. The origin of the receptors is a human donor in good health. Some clones in this sample may be carry-over from other donors' samples. Each CDR3 is given with its conserved first and last residue. Each record gives: V gene, J gene, CDR3 protein.

v_call: TRBV29-1; j_call: TRBJ2-7; cdr3_aa: CSVVLLGGRANEQYF
v_call: TRBV7-2; j_call: TRBJ2-1; cdr3_aa: CASSLGKERQEQFF
v_call: TRBV25-1; j_call: TRBJ2-7; cdr3_aa: CASSDWDSASEQYF
v_call: TRBV4-3; j_call: TRBJ2-1; cdr3_aa: CASSQLWTGGSSYNEQFF
v_call: TRBV3-1; j_call: TRBJ2-3; cdr3_aa: CASRQGTGTDTQYF
v_call: TRBV10-3; j_call: TRBJ2-1; cdr3_aa: CAISESTSGGTYNEQFF
v_call: TRBV20-1; j_call: TRBJ2-1; cdr3_aa: CSPRTGKGNEQFF
v_call: TRBV12-3/TRBV12-4; j_call: TRBJ2-1; cdr3_aa: CASSRASGYEQFF
v_call: TRBV7-9; j_call: TRBJ1-1; cdr3_aa: CASSRNVGGYTEAFF
v_call: TRBV20-1; j_call: TRBJ2-7; cdr3_aa: CSAGASGRDYEQYF
v_call: TRBV18; j_call: TRBJ2-1; cdr3_aa: CASSIPNHSYNEQFF
v_call: TRBV7-8; j_call: TRBJ1-5; cdr3_aa: CASSLRGSNQPQHF
v_call: TRBV6-5; j_call: TRBJ2-5; cdr3_aa: CASSFASGREETQYF
v_call: TRBV5-1; j_call: TRBJ1-5; cdr3_aa: CASSSGGQPNQPQHF
v_call: TRBV19; j_call: TRBJ2-4; cdr3_aa: CASRQNGGKNIQYF
v_call: TRBV6-2/TRBV6-3; j_call: TRBJ1-5; cdr3_aa: CASNPTGSNQPQHF
v_call: TRBV20-1; j_call: TRBJ1-2; cdr3_aa: CSAQQGDYGYTF
v_call: TRBV7-9; j_call: TRBJ2-7; cdr3_aa: CASSLGGILYEQYF
v_call: TRBV20-1; j_call: TRBJ1-1; cdr3_aa: CSARARGMNTEAFF
v_call: TRBV20-1; j_call: TRBJ2-5; cdr3_aa: CSARVQETQYF
v_call: TRBV7-8; j_call: TRBJ2-3; cdr3_aa: CASSLGTGAGTDTQYF
v_call: TRBV24-1; j_call: TRBJ2-3; cdr3_aa: CATSQAGGAADTQYF
v_call: TRBV19; j_call: TRBJ1-4; cdr3_aa: CASSLLTGWNEKLFF
v_call: TRBV11-2; j_call: TRBJ2-5; cdr3_aa: CASSLLRGLAGGETQYF
v_call: TRBV10-3; j_call: TRBJ2-2; cdr3_aa: CAISGLVREQGDTGELFF
v_call: TRBV12-3/TRBV12-4; j_call: TRBJ2-6; cdr3_aa: CASSYGRMRDESSGANVLTF
v_call: TRBV7-2; j_call: TRBJ2-7; cdr3_aa: CASSRQLAGAGEQYF
v_call: TRBV29-1; j_call: TRBJ2-7; cdr3_aa: CSVGQVLEQYF
v_call: TRBV27; j_call: TRBJ2-1; cdr3_aa: CASSLWGQSTYNEQFF